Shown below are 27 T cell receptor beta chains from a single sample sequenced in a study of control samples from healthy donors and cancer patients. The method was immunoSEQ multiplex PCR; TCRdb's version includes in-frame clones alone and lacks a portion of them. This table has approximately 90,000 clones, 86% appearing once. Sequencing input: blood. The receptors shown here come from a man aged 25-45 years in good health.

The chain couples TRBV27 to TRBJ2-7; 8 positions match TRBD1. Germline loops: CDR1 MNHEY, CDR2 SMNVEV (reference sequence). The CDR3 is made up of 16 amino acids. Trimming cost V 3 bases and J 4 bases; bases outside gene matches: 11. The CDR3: CASSFVIQGAPYEQYF. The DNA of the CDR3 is TGTGCCAGCAGTTTCGTCATCCAGGGGGCGCCGTACGAGCAGTACTTC.

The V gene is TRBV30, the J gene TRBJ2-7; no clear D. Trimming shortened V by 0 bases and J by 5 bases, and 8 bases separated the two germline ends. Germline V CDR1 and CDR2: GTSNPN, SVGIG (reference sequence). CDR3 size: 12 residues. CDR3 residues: CAWSVLGDEQYF. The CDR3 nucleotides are TGTGCCTGGAGTGTACTTGGGGACGAGCAGTACTTC.

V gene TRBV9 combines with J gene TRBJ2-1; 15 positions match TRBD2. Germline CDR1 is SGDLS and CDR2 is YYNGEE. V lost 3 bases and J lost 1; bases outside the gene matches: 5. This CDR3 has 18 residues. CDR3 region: CASSARGTSGGSYNEQFF. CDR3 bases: TGTGCCAGCAGCGCCAGAGGGACTAGCGGGGGGTCCTACAATGAGCAGTTCTTC.

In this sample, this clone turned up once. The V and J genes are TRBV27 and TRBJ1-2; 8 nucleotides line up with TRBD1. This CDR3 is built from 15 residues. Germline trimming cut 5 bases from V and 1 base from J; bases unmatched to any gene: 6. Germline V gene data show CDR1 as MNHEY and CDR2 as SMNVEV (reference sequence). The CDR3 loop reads CASSRLGQGNYGYTF. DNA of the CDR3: TGTGCCAGCAGTCGTCTCGGACAGGGTAACTATGGCTACACCTTC.

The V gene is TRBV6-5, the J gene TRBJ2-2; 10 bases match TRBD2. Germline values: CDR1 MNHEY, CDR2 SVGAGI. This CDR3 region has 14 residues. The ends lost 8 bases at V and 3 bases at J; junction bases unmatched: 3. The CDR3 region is CASESGGDTGELFF. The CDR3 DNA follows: TGTGCCAGCGAGAGCGGGGGGGACACCGGGGAGCTGTTTTTT.

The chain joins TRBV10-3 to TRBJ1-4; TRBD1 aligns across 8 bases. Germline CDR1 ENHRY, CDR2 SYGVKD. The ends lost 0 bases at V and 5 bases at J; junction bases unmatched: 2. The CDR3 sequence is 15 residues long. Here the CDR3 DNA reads TGTGCCATCAGTGAGTCGACAGGGGCGAATGAAAAACTGTTTTTT. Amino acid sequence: CAISESTGANEKLFF.

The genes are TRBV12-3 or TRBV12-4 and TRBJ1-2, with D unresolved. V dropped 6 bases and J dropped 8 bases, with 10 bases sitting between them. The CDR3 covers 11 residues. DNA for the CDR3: TGTGCCAGCAGCCAGGTGGGCGGCTACACCTTC. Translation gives CASSQVGGYTF.

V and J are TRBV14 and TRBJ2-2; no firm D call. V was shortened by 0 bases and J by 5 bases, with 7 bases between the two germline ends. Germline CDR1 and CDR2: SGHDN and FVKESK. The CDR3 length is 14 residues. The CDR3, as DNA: TGTGCCAGCAGCCAAGATCTCAGGACCGGGGAGCTGTTTTTT. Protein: CASSQDLRTGELFF.

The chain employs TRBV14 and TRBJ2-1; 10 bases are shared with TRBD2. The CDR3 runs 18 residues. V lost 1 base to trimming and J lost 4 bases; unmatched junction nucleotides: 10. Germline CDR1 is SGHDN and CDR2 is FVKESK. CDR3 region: CASSQGGASGGRYNEQFF. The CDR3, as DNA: TGTGCCAGCAGCCAAGGAGGGGCTAGCGGGGGTAGATACAATGAGCAGTTCTTC.

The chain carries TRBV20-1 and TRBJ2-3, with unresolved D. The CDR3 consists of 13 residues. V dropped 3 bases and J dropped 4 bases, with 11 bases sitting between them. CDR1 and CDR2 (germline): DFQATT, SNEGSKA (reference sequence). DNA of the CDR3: TGCAGTGCTAGTGGGCCGGTGCCAGATACGCAGTATTTT. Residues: CSASGPVPDTQYF.

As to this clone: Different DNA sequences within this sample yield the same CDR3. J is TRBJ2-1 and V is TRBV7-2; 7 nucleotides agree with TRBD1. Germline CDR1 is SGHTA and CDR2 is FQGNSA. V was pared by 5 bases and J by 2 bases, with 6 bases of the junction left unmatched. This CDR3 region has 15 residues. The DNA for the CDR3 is TGTGCCAGCAGCCCTACAGGGGTCCCCTACAATGAGCAGTTCTTC. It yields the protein CASSPTGVPYNEQFF.

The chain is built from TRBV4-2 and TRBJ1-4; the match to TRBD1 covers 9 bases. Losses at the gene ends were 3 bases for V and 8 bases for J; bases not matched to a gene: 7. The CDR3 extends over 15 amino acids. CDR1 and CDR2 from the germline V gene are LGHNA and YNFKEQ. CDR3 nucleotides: TGTGCCAGCAGCCATGAACAGGGGGCAGGGGAAAAACTGTTTTTT. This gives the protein CASSHEQGAGEKLFF.

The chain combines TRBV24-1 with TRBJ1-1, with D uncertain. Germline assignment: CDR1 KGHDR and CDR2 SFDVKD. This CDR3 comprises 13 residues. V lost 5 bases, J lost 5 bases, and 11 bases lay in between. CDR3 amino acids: CATSGGASTEAFF. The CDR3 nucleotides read TGTGCCACCAGTGGGGGTGCCTCGACTGAAGCTTTCTTT.

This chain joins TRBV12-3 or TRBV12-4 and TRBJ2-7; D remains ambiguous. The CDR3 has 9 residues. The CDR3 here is CASSPSPHV. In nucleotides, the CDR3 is TGTGCCAGCAGCCCCTCCCCCCACGTC.

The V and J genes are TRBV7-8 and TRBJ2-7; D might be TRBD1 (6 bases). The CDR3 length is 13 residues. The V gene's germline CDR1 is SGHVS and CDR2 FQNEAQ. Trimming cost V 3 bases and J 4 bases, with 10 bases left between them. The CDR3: CASSFGQGYEQYV. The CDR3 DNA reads TGTGCCAGCAGCTTTGGGCAGGGGTACGAGCAGTACGTC.

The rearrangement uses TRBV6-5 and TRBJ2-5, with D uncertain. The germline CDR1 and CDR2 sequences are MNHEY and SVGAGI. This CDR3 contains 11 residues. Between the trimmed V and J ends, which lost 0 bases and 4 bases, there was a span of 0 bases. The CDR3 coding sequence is TGTGCCAGCAGTTACTCAGAGACCCAGTACTTC. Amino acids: CASSYSETQYF.

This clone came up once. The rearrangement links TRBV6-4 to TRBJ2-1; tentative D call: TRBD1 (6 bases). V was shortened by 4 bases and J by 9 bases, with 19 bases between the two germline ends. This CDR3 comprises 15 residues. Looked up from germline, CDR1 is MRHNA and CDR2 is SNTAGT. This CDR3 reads CASSAATGPRGEQFF. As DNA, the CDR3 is TGTGCCAGCAGTGCAGCGACAGGACCTCGGGGTGAGCAGTTCTTC.

The CDR3 reads CASSRDRGETQYF. CDR3 sequence (DNA): TGTGCCAGCAGCCGGGACAGGGGAGAGACCCAGTACTTC. This chain connects TRBV3-1 (or the pseudogene TRBV3-2) to TRBJ2-5; 10 positions agree with TRBD1. This CDR3 contains 13 residues. The ends lost 4 bases at V and 4 bases at J; junction bases unmatched: 0. Germline assignment: CDR1 LGHDT and CDR2 YNNKEL (reference sequence).

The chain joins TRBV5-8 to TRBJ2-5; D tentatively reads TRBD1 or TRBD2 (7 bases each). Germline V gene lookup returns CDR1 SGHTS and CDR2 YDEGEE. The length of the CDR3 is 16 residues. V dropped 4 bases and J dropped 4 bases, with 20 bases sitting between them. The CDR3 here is CASSPGEGAVSETQYF. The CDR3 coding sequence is TGTGCCAGCAGCCCGGGGGAGGGGGCAGTTTCAGAGACCCAGTACTTC.

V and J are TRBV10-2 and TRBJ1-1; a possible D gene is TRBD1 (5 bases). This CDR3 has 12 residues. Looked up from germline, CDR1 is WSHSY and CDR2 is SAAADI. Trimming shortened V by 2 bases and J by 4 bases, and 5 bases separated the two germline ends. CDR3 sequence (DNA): TGCGCCAGCAGTGAGGGGGGCACTGAAGCTTTCTTT. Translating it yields CASSEGGTEAFF.

Here the CDR3 DNA reads TGTGCCAGCAGCTTAGAAGGAACGTACCAAGAGACCCAGTACTTC. The encoded protein is CASSLEGTYQETQYF. This sequence joins TRBV7-9 and TRBJ2-5; D gene ambiguous. CDR1 SEHNR and CDR2 FQNEAQ come from the germline V gene (reference sequence). V was trimmed by 1 base and J by 0 bases, leaving 9 bases between them. The CDR3 loop spans 15 amino acids.

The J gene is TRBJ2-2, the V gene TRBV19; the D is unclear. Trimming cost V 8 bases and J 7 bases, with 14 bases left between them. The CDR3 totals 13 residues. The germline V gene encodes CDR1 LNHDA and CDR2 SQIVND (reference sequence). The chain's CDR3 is CASSSDYVGELFF. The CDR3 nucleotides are TGTGCCAGTTCATCCGATTATGTCGGGGAGCTGTTTTTT.

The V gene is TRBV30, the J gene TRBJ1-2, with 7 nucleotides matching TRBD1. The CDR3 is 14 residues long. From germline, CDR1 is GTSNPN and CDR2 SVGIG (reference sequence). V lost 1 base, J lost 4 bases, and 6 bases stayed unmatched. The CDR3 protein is CAWSGDSLLYGYTF. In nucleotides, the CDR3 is TGTGCCTGGAGTGGGGACAGTCTCCTCTATGGCTACACCTTC.

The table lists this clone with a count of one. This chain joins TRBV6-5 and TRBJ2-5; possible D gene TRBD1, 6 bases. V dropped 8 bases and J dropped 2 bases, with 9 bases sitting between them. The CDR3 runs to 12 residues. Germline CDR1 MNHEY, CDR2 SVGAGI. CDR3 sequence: CASGQPQETQYF. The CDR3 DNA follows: TGTGCCAGCGGACAGCCACAAGAGACCCAGTACTTC.

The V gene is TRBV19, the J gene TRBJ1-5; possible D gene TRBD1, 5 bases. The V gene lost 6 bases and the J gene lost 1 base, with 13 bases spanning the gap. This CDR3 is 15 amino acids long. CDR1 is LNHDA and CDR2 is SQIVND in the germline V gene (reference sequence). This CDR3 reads CASRTQAMSNQPQHF. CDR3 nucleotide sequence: TGTGCCAGTAGGACACAGGCTATGAGCAATCAGCCCCAGCATTTT.

As DNA, the CDR3 is TGTGCCAGCAGCGCTAGCCCCGGGCAGGCTAATGAAAAACTGTTTTTT. Residues: CASSASPGQANEKLFF. The chain uses TRBV9 and TRBJ1-4; D remains unclear. The V gene's germline CDR1 is SGDLS and CDR2 YYNGEE. The CDR3 is 16 amino acids. Trimming shortened V by 3 bases and J by 3 bases, and 15 bases separated the two germline ends.

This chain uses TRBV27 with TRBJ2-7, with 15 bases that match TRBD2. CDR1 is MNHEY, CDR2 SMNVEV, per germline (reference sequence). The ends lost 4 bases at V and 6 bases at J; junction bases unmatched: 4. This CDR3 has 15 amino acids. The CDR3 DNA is TGTGCCAGCAGTTCGCGGACTAGCGGGGGGGGCGAGCAGTACGTC. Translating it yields CASSSRTSGGGEQYV.